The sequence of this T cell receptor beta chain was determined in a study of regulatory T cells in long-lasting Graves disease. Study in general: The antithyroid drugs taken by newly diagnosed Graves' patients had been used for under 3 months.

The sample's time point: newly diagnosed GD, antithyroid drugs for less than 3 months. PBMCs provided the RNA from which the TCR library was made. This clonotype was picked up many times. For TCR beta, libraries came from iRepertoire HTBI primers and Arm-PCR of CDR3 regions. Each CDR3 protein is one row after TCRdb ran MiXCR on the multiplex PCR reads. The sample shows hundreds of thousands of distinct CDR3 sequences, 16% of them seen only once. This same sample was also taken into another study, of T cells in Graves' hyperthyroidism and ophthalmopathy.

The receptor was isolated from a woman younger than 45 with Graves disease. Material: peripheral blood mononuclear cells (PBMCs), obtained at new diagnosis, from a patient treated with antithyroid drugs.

In DNA, the CDR3 is TGTGCCAGCACGGGGGAATGGGATCAGCCCCAGCATTTT. Amino acid sequence: CASTGEWDQPQHF. The gene calls are TRBV5-5 and TRBJ1-5, with D tentatively TRBD1 (5 bases). This CDR3 contains 13 residues. V lost 6 bases and J lost 5, with 12 bases in between. Germline V gives CDR1 SGHKS, CDR2 YYEKEE (reference sequence).